The T cell receptor (beta chain) described here comes from a study of CXCR3-negative and CXCR3-positive naive CD8 T cells. General observations from the study: CXCR3-positive naive cells carried more hydrophobic TRB CDR3s than CXCR3-negative naive cells did.

A remark on this clonotype: No antigen is known for it.

The V gene's germline CDR1 is MNHEY and CDR2 SMNVEV (reference sequence). The CDR3 extends over 11 amino acids. TRB cDNA was prepared as libraries by UMI-labeled 5' RACE. TCRdb re-called the 5' RACE reads; one entry per CDR3 protein, DNA not given. The clone table shows more than 45,000 distinct CDR3 sequences, with the ten largest holding approximately 0.45%. V is TRBV27 and J is TRBJ2-1. The sequencing input was naive CXCR3- CD8+ T cells from blood. Stated subset: CD45RO-CCR7+CD27+CD95- naive CD8+ T cells lacking CXCR3 (TNR3-). The receptor was derived from a human donor in good health. Some clones in this sample may be carry-over from other donors' samples. CDR3 region: CASSTINEQFF.